The 23 T cell receptor beta chains below were found in one sample sequenced in a study of blood T cells in healthy people across ages. The use of a sample-barcoded 5' primer and a J-beta primer mix characterized a second PCR of roughly 6 to 11 cycles. From the 5' RACE reads, TCRdb called clonotypes with MiXCR, one entry per CDR3 protein. The data hold 450,000 to 650,000 distinct CDR3 sequences, with less than 25% observed a single time. These same records also appear under a second study, on T cells of mothers and their children.

Sequencing was carried out using blood. The receptors originated from a boy under 18 in good health.

This chain uses TRBV30 with TRBJ1-1; D is undetermined. This CDR3 is 14 amino acids long. CDR1 GTSNPN and CDR2 SVGIG come from the germline V gene (reference sequence). V was pared by 3 bases and J by 3 bases, with 14 bases between. Here the CDR3 DNA reads TGTGCCTGGAGGGCCCCCCTTGTGGACACTGAAGCTTTCTTT. The encoded protein is CAWRAPLVDTEAFF.

A few counts support this clonotype. The rearrangement joins TRBV7-3 to TRBJ2-1, with 11 nucleotides matching TRBD1. The junction had 9 bases not matched to a gene; V was cut back by 5 bases and J by 3 bases. This CDR3 contains 17 residues. CDR1 is SGHTA, CDR2 FQGTGA, per germline. CDR3 DNA: TGTGCCAGCAGCCGTGGACCGGGACAGGGGGTCTACAATGAGCAGTTCTTC. This encodes CASSRGPGQGVYNEQFF.

The table lists this clonotype with a few counts. The CDR3 region is CAISEPNTGRTDTQYF. The CDR3, as DNA: TGTGCCATCAGTGAGCCAAACACGGGACGCACAGATACGCAGTATTTT. The J gene is TRBJ2-3, the V gene TRBV10-3; either TRBD1 or TRBD2 may supply D (5 bases each). The CDR3 has 16 amino acids. Germline assignment: CDR1 ENHRY and CDR2 SYGVKD. V was pared by 2 bases and J by 1 base, with 13 bases between.

The chain has TRBV20-1 and TRBJ2-7; the D is unclear. The J call may be incorrect, as the DNA end agrees better with TRBJ2-1. The CDR3 sequence is 15 residues long. Germline V gene sequence: CDR1 DFQATT, CDR2 SNEGSKA (reference sequence). CDR3 DNA sequence: TGCAGTGCTAGAGATTGGGTGAGAAGCTACAATGAGCAGTTCTTC. Translated: CSARDWVRSYNEQFF.

This clonotype was counted once. Its ends do not fully match the called genes, so a read error is possible. The CDR3 is CASSLGGSFETQYF. In nucleotides, the CDR3 is TGTGCTAGCAGCTTAGGGGGGAGTTTTGAGACCCAGTACTTC. The chain joins TRBV7-7 to TRBJ2-5; D is perhaps TRBD1 or TRBD2 (6 bases each). The CDR3 runs to 14 residues. The germline gives CDR1 SSHAT, CDR2 FNYEAQ (reference sequence).

In this sample, this clonotype turned up once. The rearrangement links TRBV6-6 to TRBJ2-1, with D unclear. The DNA end is a closer match to TRBJ2-5, so the J assignment may be wrong. This CDR3 contains 15 residues. CDR1 MNHNY and CDR2 SVGAGI come from the germline V gene (reference sequence). CDR3 loop: CASSYSAPSLETQYF. The CDR3 nucleotides are TGTGCCAGCAGTTACTCGGCCCCTTCGCTGGAGACCCAGTACTTC.

Only a few counts were recorded for this clonotype. The chain links TRBV4-3 to TRBJ2-1; D unresolved. Germline values: CDR1 LGHNA, CDR2 YSLEER. V gave up 0 bases and J gave up 0 bases, with 9 bases separating them. This CDR3 spans 16 amino acids. In DNA, the CDR3 is TGCGCCAGCAGCCAAGATTTTGGGGACTCCTACAATGAGCAGTTCTTC. As protein: CASSQDFGDSYNEQFF.

The chain employs TRBV2 and TRBJ2-5; TRBD1 matches 7 bases. The better agreement between TRBJ2-7 and the DNA end casts doubt on the J call. The CDR3 runs to 14 residues. CDR1 SNHLY and CDR2 FYNNEI come from the germline V gene. For the CDR3, the DNA is TGTGCCACTGAGATGGACAGGTTCTCCTACGAGCAGTACTTC. It translates to CATEMDRFSYEQYF.

V usage is TRBV12-3 or TRBV12-4 and J usage is TRBJ2-1; no clear D. The CDR3 is made up of 16 amino acids. Trimming shortened V by 3 bases and J by 2 bases, and 14 bases separated the two germline ends. The chain's CDR3 is CASSLRWSSPYNEQFF. The CDR3 nucleotides read TGTGCCAGCAGTTTGAGGTGGTCCAGTCCCTACAATGAGCAGTTCTTC.

This clonotype has ten or more counts. The chain combines TRBV4-1 with TRBJ1-2; D is unclear. Per the germline V gene, CDR1 is MGHRA and CDR2 is YSYEKL. The CDR3 loop spans 14 amino acids. V was trimmed by 1 base and J by 1 base, leaving 7 bases between them. CDR3: CASSQVGGNYGYTF. DNA of the CDR3: TGCGCCAGCAGCCAAGTCGGCGGTAACTATGGCTACACCTTC.

The CDR3 sequence is CASSRGSSGANVLTF. The CDR3 nucleotides read TGTGCCAGTAGTAGGGGGAGCTCTGGGGCCAACGTCCTGACTTTC. The chain links TRBV19 to TRBJ2-6; the D gene could be TRBD1 or TRBD2 (5 bases each). The V end was cut by 4 bases, the J end by 0 bases, with 7 bases between. Germline assignment: CDR1 LNHDA and CDR2 SQIVND (reference sequence). This CDR3 contains 15 residues.

The chain is built from TRBV9 and TRBJ2-1; unclear D gene. Germline values: CDR1 SGDLS, CDR2 YYNGEE. Trimming took off 4 bases at V and 5 bases at J, with 10 bases between the two ends. CDR3 length: 13 amino acids. The DNA for the CDR3 is TGTGCCAGCAGCCCAAGACTTGACAATGAGCAGTTCTTC. Translation gives CASSPRLDNEQFF. The whole variable domain, filled in from reference TRBV9 and TRBJ2-1, reads DSGVTQTPKHLITATGQRVTLRCSPRSGDLSVYWYQQSLDQGLQFLIQYYNGEERAKGNILERFSAQQFPDLHSELNLSSLELGDSALYFCASSPRLDNEQFFGPGTRLTVL.

The rearrangement uses TRBV12-3 or TRBV12-4 and TRBJ1-1; 10 nucleotides agree with TRBD1. J lost 5 bases, V lost 5 bases, and 8 bases had no gene match. There are 15 residues in the CDR3. The CDR3 here is CASSPTGGLGTEAFF. The CDR3 bases are TGTGCCAGCAGTCCGACAGGGGGCTTGGGGACTGAAGCTTTCTTT.

This clonotype has more than one count but fewer than ten. Mismatch with germline at one junction end may stem from a read error. The chain is built from TRBV29-1 and TRBJ2-1, with TRBD1 identical over 8 bases. CDR1 and CDR2 from the germline V gene are SQVTM and ANQGSEA. The CDR3 extends over 14 amino acids. The CDR3 coding sequence is TGCAGTGTTGAGCGGACAGGGTGGGACAACGAGCAGCACTTC. Translation: CSVERTGWDNEQHF.

Many counts were recorded for this clonotype. J is TRBJ1-2 and V is TRBV28, with 8 positions matching TRBD1. Germline trimming cut 7 bases from V and 3 bases from J; bases unmatched to any gene: 7. Germline CDR1 MDHEN, CDR2 SYDVKM. The CDR3 loop spans 14 amino acids. CDR3 loop: CASNGRGQDYGYTF. CDR3 bases: TGTGCCAGCAACGGAAGGGGACAGGACTATGGCTACACCTTC.

The rearrangement uses TRBV6-1 and TRBJ2-4; no clear D. The germline gives CDR1 MNHNS, CDR2 SASEGT. V was pared by 1 base and J by 3 bases, with 7 bases between. CDR3 length: 14 amino acids. The CDR3 DNA reads as TGTGCCAGCAGTGAAGGGGCCCGCAAAAACATTCAGTACTTC. Encoded protein: CASSEGARKNIQYF.

This sequence joins TRBV19 and TRBJ2-7; TRBD2 matches 12 bases. The V gene end was trimmed by 5 bases and the J gene end by 0 bases; junction bases not matched to a gene: 5. The CDR3 has 16 amino acids. Per germline, CDR1 LNHDA and CDR2 SQIVND (reference sequence). CDR3 nucleotide sequence: TGTGCCAGTAGTCTTCGACTAGCGGGAGACTCCTACGAGCAGTACTTC. Its protein product is CASSLRLAGDSYEQYF.

This chain joins TRBV6-5 and TRBJ2-2; D ambiguous. CDR1 is MNHEY, CDR2 SVGAGI, per germline. Deletions cut 8 bases from V and 3 bases from J, with 10 bases between. The CDR3 consists of 13 residues. The DNA of the CDR3 is TGTGCCAGCCACCGGACGCACACCGGGGAGCTGTTTTTT. It specifies CASHRTHTGELFF.

The V gene is TRBV7-2, the J gene TRBJ2-2; D remains unclear. Per the germline V gene, CDR1 is SGHTA and CDR2 is FQGNSA. The CDR3 runs to 13 residues. V dropped 5 bases and J dropped 10 bases, with 14 bases sitting between them. DNA for the CDR3: TGTGCCAGCAGCGTCTCTGGGCGCGAGGAGCTGTTTTTT. Translation: CASSVSGREELFF.

This clonotype was picked up a small number of times. The chain uses TRBV7-3 and TRBJ2-3; no clear D gene. The V end lost 5 bases, the J end lost 4 bases, and 10 bases lay between the germline ends. CDR1 is SGHTA and CDR2 is FQGTGA in the germline V gene. The CDR3 totals 13 residues. Here the CDR3 reads CASSPSRSDTQYF. The DNA for the CDR3 is TGTGCCAGCAGCCCTTCTCGGTCAGATACGCAGTATTTT.

The chain employs TRBV9 and TRBJ2-5, with a tentative D call TRBD1 (5 bases). Germline CDR1 reads SGDLS; CDR2 reads YYNGEE. The CDR3 length is 13 residues. The V end lost 2 bases, the J end lost 4 bases, and 9 bases lay between the germline ends. CDR3 amino acids: CASSVEQGETQYF. In DNA, the CDR3 is TGTGCCAGCAGCGTGGAGCAGGGAGAGACCCAGTACTTC. The full variable domain, with the rest looked up from reference TRBV9 and TRBJ2-5, is DSGVTQTPKHLITATGQRVTLRCSPRSGDLSVYWYQQSLDQGLQFLIQYYNGEERAKGNILERFSAQQFPDLHSELNLSSLELGDSALYFCASSVEQGETQYFGPGTRLLVL.

This clonotype was observed a single time. A junction boundary mismatches the germline segment, possibly from a read error. The V call is TRBV9, the J call TRBJ1-1; D is ambiguous. The CDR3 contains 13 residues. CDR1 SGDLS and CDR2 YYNGEE come from the germline V gene. The CDR3 DNA sequence: TGTGCCAACAGCGTAGGAGGGAGCACTGAAGCTTTCTTT. This translates into CANSVGGSTEAFF.

The rearrangement joins TRBV24-1 to TRBJ2-5; D gene uncertain. The assigned J gene may be wrong: the sequence end matches TRBJ2-1 better. This CDR3 comprises 14 residues. Germline-derived CDR1 and CDR2 are KGHDR and SFDVKD. The CDR3 sequence is CATSDLLSGNEQFF. DNA of the CDR3: TGTGCCACCAGTGATTTGTTGTCCGGAAATGAGCAGTTCTTC.